This T cell receptor (beta chain) was recovered during a study of identical twins. As for this clonotype: Antigen specificity is unknown.

Study results and caveats: A cross-sectional statistical analysis, not follow-up of the same donors, supported the conclusions.

TCRdb passed the 5' RACE reads through MiXCR, listing each CDR3 protein once. This sample has 350,000 or so distinct CDR3 sequences, with roughly 9% found just once. Source material: naive T cells sorted from blood. The source is a woman aged 45-59 years in good health.

This CDR3 is CASSWGLAGVPGELFF. DNA for the CDR3: TGTGCCAGCAGTTGGGGACTAGCGGGAGTCCCCGGGGAGCTGTTTTTT. The chain has TRBV27 and TRBJ2-2, with 14 positions matching TRBD2. CDR1 is MNHEY, CDR2 SMNVEV, per germline (reference sequence). The CDR3 covers 16 residues. Germline trimming cut 4 bases from V and 6 bases from J; bases unmatched to any gene: 4.